The rows below give T cell receptor beta chains drawn from one sample of a study of human T cells and chemical hapten exposure. TCRdb itself ran the RACE reads through MiXCR, one entry per CDR3 protein. The table lists tens of thousands of distinct CDR3 sequences, 14% of them singletons. The source material was whole blood, sampled in connection with sensitization to the hapten diphenylcyclopropenone (DPC). Receptor source: a woman between 45 and 60 years old with alopecia areata. Some clones in this sample may be carry-over from other donors' samples. CDR3s include the opening cysteine and the closing phenylalanine or tryptophan. The D gene is left open where the match is weak.

j_gene	d_gene	v_gene	CDR3aa
TRBJ2-6	-	TRBV2	CASRALVSGANVLTF
TRBJ2-1	-	TRBV3-1	CASSPGPNEQFF
TRBJ1-1	-	TRBV28	CASSQAHRTEAFF
TRBJ1-1	-	TRBV28	CASSLGGETEAFF
TRBJ1-5	TRBD1	TRBV2	CASRTTGGGNQPQHF
TRBJ2-6	-	TRBV6-2/TRBV6-3	CASSYSKRAAYSGANVLTF
TRBJ2-1	TRBD2	TRBV11-3	CASSFGTSVSNEQFF
TRBJ2-3	-	TRBV28	CASSLGHGTTQYF
TRBJ2-7	TRBD2	TRBV30	CALAGFGEQYF
TRBJ2-4	-	TRBV30	CAWSPGQENIQYF
TRBJ2-3	TRBD2	TRBV5-1	CATAVREYPDTQYF
TRBJ2-7	-	TRBV2	CASRGDMYEQYF
TRBJ1-1	TRBD1	TRBV11-2	CASTHDRGDEAFF
TRBJ2-1	-	TRBV7-9	CASRYTDYYNEQFF
TRBJ2-1	TRBD1	TRBV29-1	CTSRDRDRYNEQFF
TRBJ2-3	TRBD2	TRBV9	CDSSVAGAWYTDTQYF
TRBJ2-5	-	TRBV7-9	CASSLAGGFETQYF
TRBJ1-5	TRBD1	TRBV7-6	CASSTRQGVRNQPQHF
TRBJ1-4	-	TRBV29-1	CSVERQLNEKLFF
TRBJ2-7	TRBD2	TRBV20-1	CSARATSGESYEQYF
TRBJ2-4	TRBD2	TRBV4-3	CASSQESGRKNIQYF
TRBJ2-5	TRBD1	TRBV7-6	CASSPPTLQGEYF
TRBJ1-4	-	TRBV6-1	CASRRTSKEMLFF
TRBJ2-1	-	TRBV12-3/TRBV12-4	CASTTRLANEQFF
TRBJ2-7	TRBD2	TRBV7-9	CASSSPGLAGARGDEQYF
TRBJ1-1	-	TRBV28	CAITEAFF
TRBJ1-1	-	TRBV6-2/TRBV6-3	CASSYSKDQGWAEAFF
TRBJ2-1	TRBD2	TRBV20-1	CSVRRPAGDTDEQFF
TRBJ1-5	-	TRBV19	CASSVTPRSNQPQHF
TRBJ2-7	TRBD1	TRBV27	CASSLGQGAPYEQYF
TRBJ2-3	TRBD2	TRBV5-8	CASSLGTSLNTDTQYF
TRBJ2-7	-	TRBV29-1	CSVDESGLRAEQYF
TRBJ2-3	-	TRBV19	CASSAGQINTDTQYF
TRBJ2-7	TRBD2	TRBV25-1	CASGREGLGTEQYF
TRBJ2-1	TRBD2	TRBV7-2	CASSSQPAREIEQFF
TRBJ1-1	TRBD1	TRBV28	CASSPTGGRLNTEAFF
TRBJ2-3	TRBD2	TRBV6-6	CASSRTLAGGSADTQYF
TRBJ2-3	-	TRBV27	CASSFTLGDTQYF
TRBJ1-1	-	TRBV18	CASSQDRNTEAFF
TRBJ2-7	-	TRBV7-2	CASSSGAGYEQYF
TRBJ2-1	-	TRBV11-2	CASSLAGAKSFF
TRBJ1-3	-	TRBV7-9	CASKNQGSGNTIYF
TRBJ2-5	-	TRBV6-5	CASRLTGVETQYF
TRBJ2-5	-	TRBV14	CASSRGRGEQETQYF